The 14 T cell receptor beta chains listed next were all sequenced from one sample in a study of shared clonotypes between healthy human individuals. Produced via immunoSEQ multiplex PCR; TCRdb's table is partial and in-frame only. This sample has some 1.5 million clones; 96% occur once, and the top ten carry 1.2%. What was sequenced was naive CD4+ T cells sorted from blood. The subset was: CD45RA+ positively selected. These receptors were taken from a man aged 25 to 45 in good health.

This chain joins TRBV7-9 and TRBJ2-2, with 16 bases that match TRBD2. The germline V gene encodes CDR1 SEHNR and CDR2 FQNEAQ (reference sequence). J lost 0 bases, V lost 6 bases, and 4 bases had no gene match. This CDR3 region has 18 residues. The CDR3 spells CASSGTSGRVTNTGELFF. The CDR3 DNA is TGTGCCAGCAGTGGGACTAGCGGGAGGGTAACGAACACCGGGGAGCTGTTTTTT. Complete variable domain (other parts from reference TRBV7-9 and TRBJ2-2): DTGVSQNPRHKITKRGQNVTFRCDPISEHNRLYWYRQTLGQGPEFLTYFQNEAQLEKSRLLSDRFSAERPKGSFSTLEIQRTEQGDSAMYLCASSGTSGRVTNTGELFFGEGSRLTVL.

This clone was recorded only once. The chain is built from TRBV9 and TRBJ1-3; D remains ambiguous. V was cut by 1 base and J by 0 bases, with 14 bases left in between. There are 17 residues in the CDR3. CDR1 and CDR2 (germline): SGDLS, YYNGEE. CDR3 in DNA: TGTGCCAGCAGCGTATCGGCAGTCAAACTCTCTGGAAACACCATATATTTT. Translated: CASSVSAVKLSGNTIYF.

V usage is TRBV5-1 and J usage is TRBJ2-3, with TRBD2 matching 7 bases. This CDR3 spans 16 amino acids. V was pared by 3 bases and J by 0 bases, with 7 bases of the junction left unmatched. The germline V gene encodes CDR1 SGHRS and CDR2 YFSETQ. In nucleotides, the CDR3 is TGCGCCAGCAGCTCCCCGACTAGCTTTAGCACAGATACGCAGTATTTT. As protein: CASSSPTSFSTDTQYF.

The chain has TRBV21-1 and TRBJ2-7; the D call of TRBD2 is as the table states it, not checked on the DNA. TRBV21-1 is designated a pseudogene. The CDR3 totals 14 residues. The CDR3 region has the DNA TGTGCCAGCACTCCGACTAGCGGGAGGGGCGAGCAGTACTTC. This encodes CASTPTSGRGEQYF.

The rearrangement joins TRBV5-1 to TRBJ2-7; D gene unclear. V shed 3 bases and J shed 2 bases, with 12 bases lying between them. This CDR3 is built from 14 residues. Germline V CDR1 and CDR2: SGHRS, YFSETQ. In DNA, the CDR3 is TGCGCCAGCAGCTCTACAGTGCTCGCCTACGAGCAGTACTTC. It codes for CASSSTVLAYEQYF.

The gene calls are TRBV30 and TRBJ2-7; D is ambiguous. From germline, CDR1 is GTSNPN and CDR2 SVGIG (reference sequence). The V and J ends lost 0 bases and 1 base respectively, with 19 bases between them. This CDR3 is 17 amino acids long. CDR3 sequence: CAWSVRLTDQTSYEQYF. The CDR3 DNA reads as TGTGCCTGGAGTGTAAGGTTAACAGACCAAACTTCCTACGAGCAGTACTTC.

The chain uses TRBV7-3 and TRBJ2-2; 12 bases align to TRBD2. The V gene's germline CDR1 is SGHTA and CDR2 FQGTGA. The ends lost 9 bases at V and 4 bases at J; junction bases unmatched: 3. The CDR3 totals 14 residues. CDR3 in amino acids: CASRLAGATGELFF. DNA for the CDR3: TGTGCCAGTCGACTAGCGGGGGCCACCGGGGAGCTGTTTTTT.

The chain's CDR3 is CSVALSGQPQHF. CDR3 bases: TGCAGCGTTGCGTTATCGGGTCAGCCCCAGCATTTT. This chain uses TRBV29-1 with TRBJ1-5; the D is unclear. CDR1 SQVTM and CDR2 ANQGSEA come from the germline V gene. The CDR3 extends over 12 amino acids. The ends were cut back, 4 bases at V and 6 bases at J, with 10 bases in the middle.

V is TRBV27 and J is TRBJ1-5; D is unresolved. CDR3 length: 15 amino acids. Germline V gene sequence: CDR1 MNHEY, CDR2 SMNVEV (reference sequence). The V end was cut by 2 bases, the J end by 0 bases, with 8 bases between. The CDR3 sequence is CASSLGANSNQPQHF. CDR3 sequence (DNA): TGTGCCAGCAGTTTAGGCGCAAATAGCAATCAGCCCCAGCATTTT.

The gene calls are TRBV6-1 and TRBJ2-7; D unclear. Trimming took off 7 bases at V and 2 bases at J, with 9 bases between the two ends. The length of the CDR3 is 12 residues. Germline loops: CDR1 MNHNS, CDR2 SASEGT. This CDR3 reads CASTTPPYEQYF. CDR3 DNA: TGTGCCAGCACCACACCGCCCTACGAGCAGTACTTC.

This chain uses TRBV6-6 with TRBJ2-3; D is ambiguous. Germline-derived CDR1 and CDR2 are MNHNY and SVGAGI (reference sequence). The CDR3 is made up of 12 amino acids. V gave up 6 bases and J gave up 6 bases, with 10 bases separating them. CDR3 sequence reads: CASRLGPDTQYF. CDR3 DNA: TGTGCCAGCAGACTGGGCCCGGATACGCAGTATTTT.

Only one count was recorded for this clone. This chain links TRBV11-2 with TRBJ1-2; 9 bases are a match to TRBD1. V lost 5 bases to trimming and J lost 2 bases; unmatched junction nucleotides: 9. The CDR3 sequence is 16 residues long. Germline V lookup: CDR1 SGHAT, CDR2 FQNNGV. For the CDR3, the DNA is TGTGCCAGCAGCCCCCTCAGGACAGGGGAAAACTATGGCTACACCTTC. Translated, it gives CASSPLRTGENYGYTF.

This clone was seen only once. The V call is TRBV2, the J call TRBJ2-5; weak D call: TRBD1 (6 bases). The germline gives CDR1 SNHLY, CDR2 FYNNEI. The V end lost 6 bases, the J end lost 2 bases, and 10 bases lay between the germline ends. This CDR3 comprises 13 residues. This chain's CDR3 is CASRRTVQETQYF. DNA of the CDR3: TGTGCCAGCAGACGGACAGTACAAGAGACCCAGTACTTC.

V usage is TRBV6-5 and J usage is TRBJ2-1; TRBD2 matches 7 bases. This CDR3 is 14 amino acids long. V was clipped by 2 bases and J by 9 bases; unmatched bases: 7. Per germline, CDR1 MNHEY and CDR2 SVGAGI. CDR3 amino acids: CASSYLTSESEQFF. CDR3 DNA: TGTGCCAGCAGTTACCTTACTAGCGAAAGTGAGCAGTTCTTC.